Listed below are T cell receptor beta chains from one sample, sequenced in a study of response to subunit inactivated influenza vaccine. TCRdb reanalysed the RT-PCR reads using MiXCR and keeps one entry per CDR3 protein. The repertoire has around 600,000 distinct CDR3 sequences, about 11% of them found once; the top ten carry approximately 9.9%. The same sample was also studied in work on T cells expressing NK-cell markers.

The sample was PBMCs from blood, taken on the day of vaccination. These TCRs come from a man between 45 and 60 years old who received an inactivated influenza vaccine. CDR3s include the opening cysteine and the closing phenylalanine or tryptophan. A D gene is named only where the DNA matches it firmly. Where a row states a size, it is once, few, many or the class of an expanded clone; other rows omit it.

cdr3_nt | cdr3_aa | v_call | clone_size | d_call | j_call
TGTGCCAGCAGTTTAATCACCGGGGAGCTGTTTTTT | CASSLITGELFF | TRBV27 | many | - | TRBJ2-2
TGTGCCACCAGTGATTTGAACAATGAGCAGTTCTTC | CATSDLNNEQFF | TRBV24-1 | few | - | TRBJ2-1
TGCAGCGCAAATAGCGGGAGTAGAGCAGAGACCCAGTACTTC | CSANSGSRAETQYF | TRBV29-1 | many | TRBD2 | TRBJ2-5
TGTGCCAGCAGCGTCGAACAGGGGGCAGGATCTGGCTATGGCTACACCTTC | CASSVEQGAGSGYGYTF | TRBV9 | many | TRBD1 | TRBJ1-2
TGTGCCAGCAGCGCAGGGGTTCAAAACACAGATACGCAGTATTTT | CASSAGVQNTDTQYF | TRBV7-2 | - | - | TRBJ2-3
TGTGCCAGCAGTTACTTTTACGGGGTGAACACCGGGGAGCTGTTTTTT | CASSYFYGVNTGELFF | TRBV6-5 | few | - | TRBJ2-2
TGCGCCAGCAGCCATAACACGGGGTCCTACGAGCAGTACTTC | CASSHNTGSYEQYF | TRBV4-1 | few | - | TRBJ2-7
TGTGCCAGCAGTGCGCAAGCGGGGCGCTCCTACAATGAGCAGTTCTTC | CASSAQAGRSYNEQFF | TRBV27 | - | TRBD2 | TRBJ2-1
TGTGCCAGCACCACAGTGAACTCTGGGGCCAACGCCCTGACTTTC | CASTTVNSGANALTF | TRBV28 | - | - | TRBJ2-6
TGTGCCAGCAGCCAAGTATCCTCGGGGGAGCAGTACTTC | CASSQVSSGEQYF | TRBV3-1 | - | - | TRBJ2-7
TGTGCCAGCAGCTTATCCAGGACAGGGATCTACGAGCAGTACTTC | CASSLSRTGIYEQYF | TRBV7-9 | few | TRBD1 | TRBJ2-7
TGCAGTGCTAGGGAGATTGTCAGCACAGATACGCAGTATTTT | CSAREIVSTDTQYF | TRBV20-1 | - | - | TRBJ2-3
TGTGCCTGGAGTGTACGCGGGGGCCTCGCCTACGAGCAGTACTTC | CAWSVRGGLAYEQYF | TRBV30 | - | - | TRBJ2-7
TGTGCCAGCAGCTTGGGGGCCAGCGTGCCCGGGGAGCTGTTTTTT | CASSLGASVPGELFF | TRBV7-6 | once | - | TRBJ2-2
TGCAGTGCTAGAGATGTTGGGACAGGGGGCACTGAAGCTTTCTTT | CSARDVGTGGTEAFF | TRBV20-1 | - | TRBD1 | TRBJ1-1
TGCAGCGTTGCGGGCAGACAGTCTGGAAACACCATATATTTT | CSVAGRQSGNTIYF | TRBV29-1 | few | - | TRBJ1-3
TGCGCCAGCAGCCCATCTACAGGTCCCTACGAGCAGTACTTC | CASSPSTGPYEQYF | TRBV4-3 | - | - | TRBJ2-7
TGTGCCAGCAGTTTAGGCAGGGGGCTCGAGCAGTACTTC | CASSLGRGLEQYF | TRBV12-3/TRBV12-4 | many | TRBD1 | TRBJ2-7
TGTGCCAGCAGGCCCGTCGGGGAGACCCAGTACTTC | CASRPVGETQYF | TRBV7-7 | few | - | TRBJ2-5
TGCGCCAGCAGCAAACACCCGGGACAGGGGGCTACAGATACGCAGTATTTT | CASSKHPGQGATDTQYF | TRBV5-1 | few | TRBD1 | TRBJ2-3
TGTGCCAGCAGTCCGGGGATGAGCTCCTACAATGAGCAGTTCTTC | CASSPGMSSYNEQFF | TRBV28 | - | - | TRBJ2-1
TGCGCCAGCAGCGCCGCCCTTGGACAGGCAAAGATCTACGAGCAGTACTTC | CASSAALGQAKIYEQYF | TRBV5-1 | - | TRBD1 | TRBJ2-7
TGTGCCAGCAGCACCCCAGGGGAAGCCTACGAGCAGTACTTC | CASSTPGEAYEQYF | TRBV7-2 | - | - | TRBJ2-7
TGCAGTGCTAGACCCCCGGGACAAGAGACCCAGTACTTC | CSARPPGQETQYF | TRBV20-1 | - | - | TRBJ2-5
TGTGCCAGCAGTTACTCGAAGACGACAGGGGGCAATGAGCAGTTCTTC | CASSYSKTTGGNEQFF | TRBV6-5 | few | TRBD1 | TRBJ2-1
TGTGCCAGCTCCTACGAGCAGTACTTC | CASSYEQYF | TRBV10-3 | many | - | TRBJ2-7
TGCGCCAGCAGCTTGGCTCCAGGGAACTACGAGCAGTACTTC | CASSLAPGNYEQYF | TRBV5-1 | many | - | TRBJ2-7
TGCAGTGCTACCCCTAGGGTAGCAAGGTCCCAAGAGACCCAGTACTTC | CSATPRVARSQETQYF | TRBV20-1 | - | - | TRBJ2-5
TGTGCCAGTTCTACCCCGGAGAGTGGCTACACCTTC | CASSTPESGYTF | TRBV28 | - | - | TRBJ1-2
TGTGCCAGCAGTTTAGCGGGCAGGGGATCTGAGCAGTTCTTC | CASSLAGRGSEQFF | TRBV12-3/TRBV12-4 | - | - | TRBJ2-1
TGTGCCAGCAGTTTAGGCCGGCTTTGGGGAGACGCGAACACCGGGGAGCTGTTTTTT | CASSLGRLWGDANTGELFF | TRBV12-3/TRBV12-4 | - | - | TRBJ2-2
TGTGCCAGCAGCCTAGAGGGCGCCGGGGAGCTGTTTTTT | CASSLEGAGELFF | TRBV7-2 | many | - | TRBJ2-2
TGTGCCAGCGGACCGACAGAGATCTACGAGCAGTACTTC | CASGPTEIYEQYF | TRBV6-2/TRBV6-3 | - | - | TRBJ2-7
TGTGCCAGCAGCCGGACTAGCGGGAGTTCGGGCGGGGAGCTGTTTTTT | CASSRTSGSSGGELFF | TRBV2 | - | TRBD2 | TRBJ2-2
TGTGCCAGCAGTGAAACAGGGAAAAGGATCTACGAGCAGTACTTC | CASSETGKRIYEQYF | TRBV2 | many | - | TRBJ2-7
TGTGCCAGCAGTAACGACGTTTTTGGGGGGTCCGAGCACAATGAGCAGTTCTTC | CASSNDVFGGSEHNEQFF | TRBV6-2/TRBV6-3 | many | - | TRBJ2-1
TGTGCCAGCAGCCAAGATCGTTCCCCGTCGGGTACTGAAGCTTTCTTT | CASSQDRSPSGTEAFF | TRBV3-1 | - | - | TRBJ1-1
TGCGCCAGCAGCTTGGAGACAGGGGGCCTTGAGCAGTTCTTC | CASSLETGGLEQFF | TRBV5-1 | few | TRBD1 | TRBJ2-1
TGCAGTGCTAGAGTGGGGACAGTGACCTACGAGCAGTACTTC | CSARVGTVTYEQYF | TRBV20-1 | many | TRBD1 | TRBJ2-7
TGTGCCAGCAGGATGCGCGGGAGGGCACACACCGGGGAGCTGTTTTTT | CASRMRGRAHTGELFF | TRBV11-1 | - | TRBD2 | TRBJ2-2
TGCGCCAGCAGCACGTCTAGCGGGAGTTATGAGCAGTTCTTC | CASSTSSGSYEQFF | TRBV5-1 | few | TRBD2 | TRBJ2-1
TGTGCCAGCAGCTTAGCGTTATTGCACTCCAATCAGCCCCAGCATTTT | CASSLALLHSNQPQHF | TRBV7-8 | once | - | TRBJ1-5
TGTGCCAGCAGCCCTCGGACAGAAAGGGGATTATATGGCTACACCTTC | CASSPRTERGLYGYTF | TRBV6-2/TRBV6-3 | - | - | TRBJ1-2
TGTGCCAGCAGCTTAGACCTGACGGGACTAGATACGCAGTATTTT | CASSLDLTGLDTQYF | TRBV13 | few | - | TRBJ2-3
TGCGCCAGCAGCTGGGACGGCTACCGCGGGAGCTCCAGAGAGCAGTACTTC | CASSWDGYRGSSREQYF | TRBV5-1 | few | TRBD2 | TRBJ2-7
TGTGCCTGGAGCGGGGGGGTGAACACTGAAGCTTTCTTT | CAWSGGVNTEAFF | TRBV30 | - | - | TRBJ1-1
TGTGCCACCGGCCCGGGACTCATCACCGGGGAGCTGTTTTTT | CATGPGLITGELFF | TRBV24-1 | - | - | TRBJ2-2
TGTGCCAGCTCACCTAGACGGGGACAGGGGGACTATGGCTACACCTTC | CASSPRRGQGDYGYTF | TRBV18 | many | TRBD1 | TRBJ1-2